What follows are 9 T cell receptor beta chains derived from one specimen sequenced in a study of T cell repertoires in cytomegalovirus infection. Antigen specificity for these receptors is unknown. Using its own MiXCR run on the reads, TCRdb lists one record per CDR3 protein. The profile shows about 340,000 distinct CDR3 sequences, 25% to 35% of them singletons. The sequencing used cultured PBMCs, collected from culture after CMV antigen stimulation. All receptors derive from a human donor in good health (CMV status not recorded). Some clones in this sample may be carry-over from other donors' samples.

V usage is TRBV18 and J usage is TRBJ2-7; TRBD1 agrees at 9 bases. Germline CDR1 reads KGHSH; CDR2 reads LQKENI. V gave up 3 bases and J gave up 6 bases; unmatched junction bases: 9. The CDR3 spans 15 residues. CDR3 in amino acids: CASSPSTGGIIEQYF. DNA for the CDR3: TGTGCCAGCTCACCGTCGACAGGGGGGATAATCGAGCAGTACTTC. The variable domain in full, completed from reference TRBV18 and TRBJ2-7, reads NAGVMQNPRHLVRRRGQEARLRCSPMKGHSHVYWYRQLPEEGLKFMVYLQKENIIDESGMPKERFSAEFPKEGPSILRIQQVVRGDSAAYFCASSPSTGGIIEQYFGPGTRLTVT.

A few counts support this clonotype. V usage is TRBV7-3 and J usage is TRBJ2-3, with TRBD2 matching over 7 bases. J gave up 3 bases and V 2 bases, and 5 bases lay outside the gene matches. In germline, CDR1 is SGHTA, CDR2 FQGTGA. The CDR3 runs 15 residues. The CDR3 nucleotides read TGTGCCAGCAGCTTATGGGAGGGCTCAACAGATACGCAGTATTTT. Translation gives CASSLWEGSTDTQYF.

The chain is built from TRBV7-2 and TRBJ1-2; D uncertain. Trimming removed 5 bases from V and 7 bases from J, with 14 bases in between. The CDR3 sequence is 13 residues long. The germline CDR1 and CDR2 sequences are SGHTA and FQGNSA. In DNA, the CDR3 is TGTGCCAGCAGCCTTATCGGACCGTCTGGCTACACCTTC. The encoded protein is CASSLIGPSGYTF.

The V call is TRBV27, the J call TRBJ1-1; 7 bases line up with TRBD1. The V gene end was trimmed by 7 bases and the J gene end by 2 bases; junction bases not matched to a gene: 7. The CDR3 sequence is 14 residues long. Germline values: CDR1 MNHEY, CDR2 SMNVEV (reference sequence). CDR3 in DNA: TGTGCCAGCAACCGACAGGGACCCAACACTGAAGCTTTCTTT. Amino acid sequence: CASNRQGPNTEAFF.

A few counts support this clonotype. V gene TRBV18 combines with J gene TRBJ1-1; D not certain. V lost 6 bases and J 3 bases, leaving 14 bases between the germline ends. The CDR3 is 14 amino acids. Looked up from germline, CDR1 is KGHSH and CDR2 is LQKENI. CDR3 sequence reads: CASSRLHGDTEAFF. CDR3 coding DNA: TGTGCCAGCTCCCGGCTCCATGGGGACACTGAAGCTTTCTTT.

The chain couples TRBV6-1 to TRBJ1-1; D is unresolved. V lost 10 bases to trimming and J lost 11 bases, with 17 bases between them. CDR1 and CDR2 from the germline V gene are MNHNS and SASEGT. This CDR3 is 11 amino acids long. CDR3 amino acids: CATGREESAFF. The CDR3 nucleotides read TGTGCCACCGGCCGTGAGGAGTCGGCTTTCTTT.

In its sample, this clonotype was seen many times. V usage is TRBV7-2 and J usage is TRBJ1-2; no clear D. Germline V gene data show CDR1 as SGHTA and CDR2 as FQGNSA. Trimming pared 1 base from V and 4 bases from J, leaving 4 bases between. CDR3 size: 12 residues. Written as DNA, the CDR3 is TGTGCCAGCAGCTTAGACCTCTATGGCTACACCTTC. It translates to CASSLDLYGYTF.

As DNA, the CDR3 is TGTGCCAGCAGCCCCGGGACAGGGCGACTTAAAGCGCAGTATTTT. As protein: CASSPGTGRLKAQYF. The chain has TRBV28 and TRBJ2-3; 9 bases line up with TRBD1. There are 15 residues in the CDR3. J lost 10 bases, V lost 6 bases, and 14 bases had no gene match. Germline CDR1 is MDHEN and CDR2 is SYDVKM.

This clonotype was recorded a few times. The chain couples TRBV7-6 to TRBJ2-7, with D unclear. V was clipped by 5 bases and J by 1 base, with 9 bases between them. The germline gives CDR1 SGHVS, CDR2 FNYEAQ. This CDR3 spans 13 amino acids. CDR3 sequence reads: CASSPVGSYEQYF. As DNA, the CDR3 is TGTGCCAGCAGCCCCGTTGGGTCCTACGAGCAGTACTTC.